The entry below describes one T cell receptor beta chain. Germline V lookup: CDR1 ENHRY, CDR2 SYGVKD. V was pared by 3 bases and J by 2 bases, with 11 bases between. The CDR3 sequence is 14 residues long. This sample is part of a study of CD8+CD57+ T cells in acquired aplastic anemia. The template used for profiling TCR beta VDJ and CDR3 was genomic DNA. MiXCR, run by TCRdb on the reads, gives a single entry per CDR3 protein. Among about 200,000 distinct CDR3 sequences listed, roughly 45% were seen once. Patients who underwent sequencing had shown CD8+CD57+ cell expansion by flow cytometry. The cohort consisted entirely of patients having severe acquired aplastic anemia. The blood sampling took place in patients who had so far received no therapy.

V and J are TRBV10-3 and TRBJ2-7; D unresolved. Sequenced: sorted CD4+, CD8+, or CD8+CD57+ T cells (not recorded which) from PBMCs. The TCR comes from a human donor with aplastic anemia. The CDR3 protein is CAISDSLPAYEQYF. The CDR3 nucleotides read TGTGCCATCAGTGACAGCCTGCCAGCCTACGAGCAGTACTTC.